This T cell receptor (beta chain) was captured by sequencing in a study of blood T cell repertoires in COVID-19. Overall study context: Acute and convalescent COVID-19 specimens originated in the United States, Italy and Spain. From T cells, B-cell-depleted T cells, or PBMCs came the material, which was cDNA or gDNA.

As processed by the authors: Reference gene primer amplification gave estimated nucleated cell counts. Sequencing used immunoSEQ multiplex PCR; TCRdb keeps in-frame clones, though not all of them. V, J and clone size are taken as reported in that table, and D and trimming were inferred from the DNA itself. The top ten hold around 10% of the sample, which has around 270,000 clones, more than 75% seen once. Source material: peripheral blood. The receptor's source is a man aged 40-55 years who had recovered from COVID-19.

This CDR3 is CASSVLAGEQFCVDEQFF. The DNA of the CDR3 is TGCGCCAGCAGTGTTCTAGCGGGAGAACAGTTTTGCGTCGATGAGCAGTTCTTC. The rearrangement joins TRBV10-1 to TRBJ2-1, with 10 bases aligning to TRBD2. The length of the CDR3 is 18 residues. V lost 4 bases, J lost 8 bases, and 17 bases stayed unmatched. Germline lookup yields CDR1 WNHNN and CDR2 SYGVQD (reference sequence).